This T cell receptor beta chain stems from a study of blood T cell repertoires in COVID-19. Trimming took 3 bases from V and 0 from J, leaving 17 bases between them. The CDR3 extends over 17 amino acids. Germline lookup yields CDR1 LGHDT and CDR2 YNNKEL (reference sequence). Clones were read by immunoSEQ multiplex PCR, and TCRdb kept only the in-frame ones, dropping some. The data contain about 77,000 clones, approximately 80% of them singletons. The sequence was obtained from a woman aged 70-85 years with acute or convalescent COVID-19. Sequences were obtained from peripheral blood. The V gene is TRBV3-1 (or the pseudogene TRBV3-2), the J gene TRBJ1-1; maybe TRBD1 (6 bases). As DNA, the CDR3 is TGTGCCAGCAGCCACGTTGCACAGGGTGTTCTGAACACTGAAGCTTTCTTT. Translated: CASSHVAQGVLNTEAFF.